The rows below give T cell receptor beta chains drawn from one sample of a study of blood T cell repertoires in COVID-19. Using immunoSEQ multiplex PCR, the repertoire was profiled, and TCRdb retains in-frame clones only, with some absent. Found here are around 200,000 clones, 90% of them singletons; the top ten hold roughly 0.6%. The sequencing input was peripheral blood. The receptor set was obtained from a man in his fifties with acute or convalescent COVID-19. CDR3s include the opening cysteine and the closing phenylalanine or tryptophan. Each record gives: clone size, V gene, D gene, J gene, CDR3 DNA, CDR3 protein. The D gene is left open where the match is weak. Size values are once, few and many counts, or a class for expanded clones, and some rows have none.

once	TRBV12-3/TRBV12-4	.	TRBJ1-3	TGTGCCAGCAGTTCCCTACGCACCATATATTTT	CASSSLRTIYF
.	TRBV7-9	TRBD1	TRBJ1-2	TGTGCCAGCAGTAAGACAGGGGGCCTTGTCTATGGCTACACCTTC	CASSKTGGLVYGYTF
once	TRBV30	TRBD1	TRBJ1-1	TGTGCCTGGAGTGTAAAATTAGGGGACAGGGGAGGAACTGAAGCTTTCTTT	CAWSVKLGDRGGTEAFF
.	TRBV10-3	.	TRBJ2-1	TGTGCCATCAGTGGGCAGGGGCCATCCTACAATGAGCAGTTCTTC	CAISGQGPSYNEQFF
once	TRBV6-5	TRBD1	TRBJ1-1	TGTGCCAGCAGTTACGGTGACAGGGCGAACACTGAAGCTTTCTTT	CASSYGDRANTEAFF
.	TRBV6-5	TRBD2	TRBJ2-1	TGTGCCAGCAGAGCACTCGGGACTAGCTACAATGAGCAGTTCTTC	CASRALGTSYNEQFF
few	TRBV12-3/TRBV12-4	TRBD1	TRBJ1-2	TGTGCCACTGAATTGGACAGGAACTATGGCTACACCTTC	CATELDRNYGYTF
.	TRBV5-1	TRBD2	TRBJ2-2	TGCGCCAGCAGCGGGACTAGCGGGGGGAACACCGGGGAGCTGTTTTTT	CASSGTSGGNTGELFF
.	TRBV11-2	.	TRBJ2-3	TGTGCCAGCAGCTTATACGGCGGGGGCACAGATACGCAGTATTTT	CASSLYGGGTDTQYF
.	TRBV6-5	.	TRBJ2-5	TGTGCCAGCAGTTACGATTCGTGGCAATGGAGAGAGACCCAGTACTTC	CASSYDSWQWRETQYF
.	TRBV30	.	TRBJ2-5	TGTGCCTGTGGAGGGGGTGTTGCAGGGTCTTATGGGGAGACCCAGTACTTC	CACGGGVAGSYGETQYF
.	TRBV9	TRBD1	TRBJ2-3	TGTGCCAGCAGCGTAACCGGGACAGCTAGCACAGATACGCAGTATTTT	CASSVTGTASTDTQYF
.	TRBV7-9	TRBD1	TRBJ1-5	TGTGCCAGCGGGACAGCCCTCGAGCCCCAGCATTTT	CASGTALEPQHF
.	TRBV20-1	TRBD2	TRBJ2-1	TGCAGTGCTAGTTACGGGACTAGCCACAATGAGCAGTTCTTC	CSASYGTSHNEQFF
.	TRBV18	.	TRBJ2-5	TGTGCCAGCTCACCAAGGGAACAGGGAGGGTCGGTGACCCAGTACTTC	CASSPREQGGSVTQYF
.	TRBV19	TRBD2	TRBJ2-1	TGTGCCAGTAGTATTGGACGCGGGGGGCAGTACAATGAGCAGTTCTTC	CASSIGRGGQYNEQFF
.	TRBV19	TRBD1	TRBJ1-4	TGCCAGGGACGGGACAGGGGGCGATTTGAAAAACTGTTTTTT	CQGRDRGRFEKLFF
.	TRBV10-3	.	TRBJ2-1	TGTGCCATCAGCGGGAGTCACTACAATGAGCAGTTCTTC	CAISGSHYNEQFF
.	TRBV2	TRBD1	TRBJ2-1	TGTGCCAGCACCCGGGACAGGAAGAGGTACAATGAGCAGTTCTTC	CASTRDRKRYNEQFF
few	TRBV10-3	.	TRBJ2-2	TGTGCCAGCGGGACCCACACGAACACCGGGGAGCTGTTTTTT	CASGTHTNTGELFF
.	TRBV6-2/TRBV6-3	.	TRBJ1-1	TGTGCCAGCAGTTACTCGATTGGATGGAGTGAAGCTTTCTTT	CASSYSIGWSEAFF
.	TRBV6-7	TRBD1	TRBJ1-6	TGTGCCAGCAGTCATACAGGGGGCTCCTATAATTCACCCCTCCACTTT	CASSHTGGSYNSPLHF
.	TRBV7-9	.	TRBJ2-6	TGTGCCAGCAGCTTAATTTTCGGCGGAGTCTCTGGGGCCAACGTCCTGACTTTC	CASSLIFGGVSGANVLTF
.	TRBV9	.	TRBJ1-3	TGTGCCAGCAGCGTAGAAGTTATAGTGGGGGCGCCCGGAAACACCATATATTTT	CASSVEVIVGAPGNTIYF
.	TRBV27	.	TRBJ2-7	TGTGCCAGCAGTCCTCGAGCTAGCCTCTACGAGCAGTACTTC	CASSPRASLYEQYF
.	TRBV5-5	.	TRBJ2-1	TGTGCCAGCAGCTTGGGAGGGAATGAGCAGTTCTTC	CASSLGGNEQFF
.	TRBV7-9	.	TRBJ2-7	TGTGCCAGCAGCTTAGTTCAGGGAAGCTCCTACGAGCAGTACTTC	CASSLVQGSSYEQYF
.	TRBV3-1/TRBV3-2	.	TRBJ1-3	TGTGCCAGCGGACCCGACGGGGACTCTGGAAACACCATATATTTT	CASGPDGDSGNTIYF
.	TRBV28	.	TRBJ1-6	TGTGCCAGCACCCAAGGTTCAGGGCGAAATTCACCCCTCCACTTT	CASTQGSGRNSPLHF
.	TRBV2	TRBD1	TRBJ2-1	TGTGCCAGCAGCCCGGGACAGGGGAGCTACAATGAGCAGTTCTTC	CASSPGQGSYNEQFF
.	TRBV12-5	TRBD1	TRBJ2-1	TGTGCTAGTGGTTCTGACAGGGTCCGTAAGCAGTTCTTC	CASGSDRVRKQFF
.	TRBV7-9	TRBD2	TRBJ2-1	TGTGCCAGCAGCTTAGTGGGGCCGCGAACTAGCGGGAGTTACAATGAGCAGTTCTTC	CASSLVGPRTSGSYNEQFF
.	TRBV16	.	TRBJ2-4	TGTGCCAGCAGCCCTTCCAGGGTGGCCAAAAACATTCAGTACTTC	CASSPSRVAKNIQYF